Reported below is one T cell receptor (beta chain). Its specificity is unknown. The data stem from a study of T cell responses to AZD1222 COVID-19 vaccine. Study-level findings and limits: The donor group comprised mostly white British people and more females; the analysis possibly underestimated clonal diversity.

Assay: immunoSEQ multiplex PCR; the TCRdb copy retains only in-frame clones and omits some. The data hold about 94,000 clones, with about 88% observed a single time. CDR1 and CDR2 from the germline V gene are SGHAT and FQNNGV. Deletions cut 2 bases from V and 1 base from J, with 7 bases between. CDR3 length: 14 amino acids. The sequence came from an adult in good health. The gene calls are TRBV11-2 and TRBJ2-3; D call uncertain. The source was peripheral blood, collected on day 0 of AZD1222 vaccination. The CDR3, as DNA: TGTGCCAGCAGCTTAACGGCAGGCACAGATACGCAGTATTTT. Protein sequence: CASSLTAGTDTQYF. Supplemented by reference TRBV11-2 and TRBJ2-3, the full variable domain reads EAGVAQSPRYKIIEKRQSVAFWCNPISGHATLYWYQQILGQGPKLLIQFQNNGVVDDSQLPKDRFSAERLKGVDSTLKIQPAKLEDSAVYLCASSLTAGTDTQYFGPGTRLTVL.